These T cell receptor beta chains were read from a single sample in a study of response to subunit inactivated influenza vaccine. TCRdb re-called the RT-PCR reads with MiXCR, one entry per CDR3 protein. Among about 830,000 distinct CDR3 sequences listed, less than 20% were seen once. Source: PBMCs from blood, taken about 5 days after vaccination. The receptors derive from a man in his fifties who received an inactivated influenza vaccine. CDR3s include the opening cysteine and the closing phenylalanine or tryptophan.

v_gene	j_gene	CDR3aa
TRBV7-3	TRBJ2-3	CASSLTWEGTDTQYF
TRBV20-1	TRBJ1-5	CSAGAGASNQPQHF
TRBV6-6	TRBJ2-7	CASSSQFEQYF
TRBV24-1	TRBJ2-2	CATSDRGGLGIGELFF
TRBV11-2	TRBJ2-7	CASSSPRGIYEQYF
TRBV10-3	TRBJ1-2	CAISESLTRTGEGGYTF
TRBV9	TRBJ2-3	CASSDRPSTDTQYF
TRBV6-2/TRBV6-3	TRBJ2-1	CASSYPNQYNEQFF
TRBV6-6	TRBJ2-1	CASSGGTQFF
TRBV7-3	TRBJ2-2	CASSLIGGRNTGELFF
TRBV5-6	TRBJ2-7	CASSSGNGHEQYF
TRBV5-1	TRBJ2-7	CASSLARGPYEQYF
TRBV28	TRBJ2-7	CASSPYAASESHF
TRBV20-1	TRBJ2-7	CSARDGGPYEQYF
TRBV7-7	TRBJ2-3	CASSSGQSSTDTQYF
TRBV12-3/TRBV12-4	TRBJ2-3	CASSPWGDTQYF
TRBV27	TRBJ2-7	CASGWGYEQYF
TRBV7-2	TRBJ1-1	CASSDDRGQAFF
TRBV29-1	TRBJ2-1	CSVVAPGGEQFF
TRBV20-1	TRBJ1-3	CSARGTGNPFSGNTIYF
TRBV16	TRBJ2-7	CASSQWLAGAGESEQYF
TRBV20-1	TRBJ2-3	CSAKGLGNTDTQYF
TRBV24-1	TRBJ1-1	CATSAAPIQDRGRLTEAFF
TRBV29-1	TRBJ1-1	CSGRTGEAMATEAFF
TRBV5-1	TRBJ2-4	CASSLTGGEGAKNIQYF
TRBV12-3/TRBV12-4	TRBJ2-7	CASKGRFYEQYF
TRBV5-5	TRBJ2-7	CASWSGQGFDEQYF
TRBV4-3	TRBJ2-7	CASSQGLQGIYEQYF
TRBV28	TRBJ2-7	CASSYEQGRWPSDYEQYF
TRBV3-1	TRBJ2-7	CASSRGQASSYEQYF
TRBV7-9	TRBJ1-1	CASSFQRTLNTEAFF
TRBV10-2	TRBJ2-5	CASLDSQETQYF
TRBV15	TRBJ2-2	CATSRDRGRTGELFF
TRBV7-6	TRBJ2-5	CASSLGSLGQWYQETQYF
TRBV6-1	TRBJ2-1	CASGTGAYNEQFF
TRBV20-1	TRBJ2-7	CSAGGGASYEQYF
TRBV6-2/TRBV6-3	TRBJ2-1	CASGRAGGINEQFF
TRBV7-3	TRBJ2-1	CASSHLAGGNGEQFF
TRBV4-3	TRBJ2-1	CASSRTRLVHEQFF
TRBV29-1	TRBJ2-1	CSVLLPGNEQFF
TRBV5-1	TRBJ2-1	CASSLDLAGVEQFF
TRBV7-6	TRBJ2-5	CASSLGSGGLETQYF
TRBV7-2	TRBJ2-2	CASSLGRATGELFF
TRBV7-7	TRBJ2-2	CASSLGGRGTGELFF
TRBV15	TRBJ2-2	CATSRDLYGELFF